These 29 T cell receptor beta chains were all obtained from the same sample, sequenced in a study of blood T cell repertoires in COVID-19. Profiled with immunoSEQ multiplex PCR; TCRdb holds only in-frame clones, not every one. The data contain approximately 100,000 clones, around nine tenths of them singletons. Sequenced sample: peripheral blood. Receptors were obtained from a human donor with COVID-19, enrolled during active disease. The donor label of this sample is uncertain.

There are a few counts of this clone. This chain joins TRBV9 and TRBJ2-5, with 10 bases aligning to TRBD2. Germline V gene data show CDR1 as SGDLS and CDR2 as YYNGEE. Trimming at V came to 0 bases and at J to 7 bases, leaving 0 bases not matched to a gene. This CDR3 is built from 13 residues. CDR3 in amino acids: CASSVASGGTQYF. The CDR3, as DNA: TGTGCCAGCAGCGTAGCTAGCGGGGGGACCCAGTACTTC. Variable domain in full (rest from reference TRBV9 and TRBJ2-5): DSGVTQTPKHLITATGQRVTLRCSPRSGDLSVYWYQQSLDQGLQFLIQYYNGEERAKGNILERFSAQQFPDLHSELNLSSLELGDSALYFCASSVASGGTQYFGPGTRLLVL.

V is TRBV9 and J is TRBJ2-1; a possible D gene is TRBD2 (5 bases). The CDR3 is 15 amino acids. The V gene lost 0 bases and the J gene lost 0 bases, with 7 bases spanning the gap. Germline loops: CDR1 SGDLS, CDR2 YYNGEE. The CDR3 DNA follows: TGTGCCAGCAGCGTAGCCGAGGGCTCCTACAATGAGCAGTTCTTC. This codes for CASSVAEGSYNEQFF.

The chain is built from TRBV10-2 and TRBJ1-5; D gene ambiguous. Germline V gives CDR1 WSHSY, CDR2 SAAADI. V shed 4 bases and J shed 0 bases, with 10 bases lying between them. The CDR3 spans 15 residues. The CDR3 loop is CASSAGVYSNQPQHF. The CDR3 coding sequence is TGCGCCAGCAGTGCGGGAGTTTATAGCAATCAGCCCCAGCATTTT.

The V gene is TRBV29-1, the J gene TRBJ1-2, with 8 bases identical to TRBD1. The CDR3 length is 14 residues. V lost 1 base to trimming and J lost 3 bases; unmatched junction nucleotides: 4. CDR1 is SQVTM and CDR2 is ANQGSEA in the germline V gene. CDR3: CSVEGSDRDYGYTF. The CDR3 DNA reads TGCAGCGTTGAAGGATCGGACAGGGACTATGGCTACACCTTC.

The chain has TRBV11-3 and TRBJ2-3; 8 positions agree with TRBD1. From germline, CDR1 is SGHNT and CDR2 YENEEA. With 7 bases clipped from V and 3 bases from J, the junction kept 9 bases outside the gene matches. The CDR3 extends over 15 amino acids. The CDR3 nucleotides read TGTGCCAGCACCCTAGGACAGGGCAAAACAGATACGCAGTATTTT. Translating gives CASTLGQGKTDTQYF.

The V gene is TRBV7-9, the J gene TRBJ2-3, with TRBD2 identical over 8 bases. V lost 2 bases, J lost 3 bases, and 7 bases stayed unmatched. The CDR3 runs 16 residues. Germline values: CDR1 SEHNR, CDR2 FQNEAQ (reference sequence). CDR3 region: CASSLSTSVVTDTQYF. CDR3 sequence (DNA): TGTGCCAGCAGCTTATCGACTAGCGTGGTAACAGATACGCAGTATTTT.

The chain employs TRBV9 and TRBJ1-2, with 7 bases fitting TRBD1. Germline V lookup: CDR1 SGDLS, CDR2 YYNGEE. CDR3 size: 15 residues. Unmatched junction bases numbered 13, after V lost 4 bases and J lost 7 bases. The CDR3 protein is CASSLRQGVVGGYTF. The CDR3 DNA is TGTGCCAGCAGCCTCAGACAGGGAGTGGTGGGTGGCTACACCTTC.

J is TRBJ2-5 and V is TRBV3-1 (or the pseudogene TRBV3-2), with D possibly being TRBD2 (7 bases). The CDR3 loop spans 14 amino acids. CDR1 and CDR2 (germline): LGHDT, YNNKEL (reference sequence). V lost 0 bases and J lost 5, with 10 bases in between. CDR3 loop: CASSQEGGDETQYF. The CDR3 nucleotides are TGTGCCAGCAGCCAAGAAGGGGGGGACGAGACCCAGTACTTC.

The rearrangement joins TRBV2 to TRBJ2-7, with 10 nucleotides matching TRBD2. J lost 9 bases, V lost 5 bases, and 4 bases had no gene match. The CDR3 has 12 amino acids. CDR1 and CDR2 (germline): SNHLY, FYNNEI. The CDR3 nucleotides are TGTGCCAGCAGTAGCGGGGGGGCCGCGCAGTACTTC. This translates into CASSSGGAAQYF.

The chain is built from TRBV27 and TRBJ1-2; TRBD1 agrees at 8 bases. Losses at the gene ends were 8 bases for V and 7 bases for J; bases not matched to a gene: 3. This CDR3 spans 11 amino acids. Per the germline V gene, CDR1 is MNHEY and CDR2 is SMNVEV (reference sequence). CDR3: CASGQGGGYTF. CDR3 in DNA: TGTGCCAGCGGACAGGGTGGTGGCTACACCTTC.

This clone was recorded only once. The gene calls are TRBV29-1 and TRBJ2-4; D is perhaps TRBD1 (6 bases). Germline CDR1 SQVTM, CDR2 ANQGSEA. Trimming took off 4 bases at V and 6 bases at J, with 16 bases between the two ends. The CDR3 contains 14 residues. CDR3 residues: CSVVFLGASNIQYF. The CDR3 DNA is TGCAGCGTTGTGTTCTTGGGGGCCTCAAACATTCAGTACTTC.

The V gene is TRBV4-2, the J gene TRBJ2-2; the D is unclear. Trimming took 2 bases from V and 3 from J, leaving 16 bases between them. The CDR3 runs to 17 residues. CDR1 is LGHNA and CDR2 is YNFKEQ in the germline V gene. CDR3 in DNA: TGTGCCAGCAGCCAATCGCTCGGGTATATGGACACCGGGGAGCTGTTTTTT. Translation gives CASSQSLGYMDTGELFF.

This rearrangement joins TRBV19 to TRBJ1-2, with 8 bases identical to TRBD1. V was pared by 7 bases and J by 6 bases, with 7 bases of the junction left unmatched. Per germline, CDR1 LNHDA and CDR2 SQIVND (reference sequence). The CDR3 runs 13 residues. The CDR3, as DNA: TGTGCCAGTACCTACGGACAGGGCCATGGCTACACCTTC. Protein sequence: CASTYGQGHGYTF.

This sequence joins TRBV19 and TRBJ1-2, with TRBD1 identical over 8 bases. V shed 6 bases, J shed 3 bases, and the junction held 3 bases outside the gene matches. Looked up from germline, CDR1 is LNHDA and CDR2 is SQIVND (reference sequence). The CDR3 has 13 residues. CDR3 residues: CASSVTGDYGYTF. The DNA for the CDR3 is TGTGCCAGTAGCGTGACAGGGGACTATGGCTACACCTTC.

This chain uses TRBV5-1 with TRBJ1-1; D is unclear. Trimming took off 0 bases at V and 7 bases at J, with 10 bases between the two ends. The CDR3 has 13 amino acids. Germline CDR1 SGHRS, CDR2 YFSETQ. As DNA, the CDR3 is TGCGCCAGCAGCTTGGACGGGTATGGTGAAGCTTTCTTT. Translated: CASSLDGYGEAFF.

The rearrangement uses TRBV12-3 or TRBV12-4 and TRBJ2-1, with D perhaps TRBD2 (6 bases). This CDR3 comprises 13 residues. With 5 bases removed from V and 6 bases from J, the gap between germline ends came to 11 bases. CDR3 residues: CASSAGTRNEQFF. As DNA, the CDR3 is TGTGCCAGCAGTGCGGGGACTCGCAATGAGCAGTTCTTC.

CDR3 bases: TGTGCCAGTACCGATGGGGACTTTATGTTTGGCTACACCTTC. This encodes CASTDGDFMFGYTF. The chain links TRBV19 to TRBJ1-2, with a possible D match to TRBD1 (5 bases). This CDR3 spans 14 amino acids. The germline gives CDR1 LNHDA, CDR2 SQIVND (reference sequence). V was cut by 7 bases and J by 7 bases, with 19 bases left in between. The full variable domain, rest sourced from reference TRBV19 and TRBJ1-2, is DGGITQSPKYLFRKEGQNVTLSCEQNLNHDAMYWYRQDPGQGLRLIYYSQIVNDFQKGDIAEGYSVSREKKESFPLTVTSAQKNPTAFYLCASTDGDFMFGYTFGSGTRLTVV.

The rearrangement joins TRBV18 to TRBJ1-2; a weak D match, TRBD1 (5 bases). The germline V gene encodes CDR1 KGHSH and CDR2 LQKENI. Trimming shortened V by 5 bases and J by 1 base, and 11 bases separated the two germline ends. The CDR3 runs 14 residues. CDR3 in DNA: TGTGCCAGCTCAGGCGGAGGGGATAACTATGGCTACACCTTC. It yields the protein CASSGGGDNYGYTF.

The chain employs TRBV25-1 and TRBJ2-7; maybe TRBD1 (7 bases). Germline CDR1 reads MGHDK; CDR2 reads SYGVNS. The length of the CDR3 is 14 residues. Trimming took off 6 bases at V and 1 base at J, with 13 bases between the two ends. The CDR3 DNA sequence: TGTGCCAGCAGCCAGGGGGGAAGGTCCTACGAGCAGTACTTC. Amino acid sequence: CASSQGGRSYEQYF.

V and J are TRBV4-1 and TRBJ1-2, with D tentatively TRBD1 (5 bases). With 4 bases removed from V and 7 bases from J, the gap between germline ends came to 13 bases. The CDR3 is 13 residues long. Germline V CDR1 and CDR2: MGHRA, YSYEKL. CDR3 protein: CASSLSRGSGYTF. The CDR3 DNA is TGCGCCAGCAGCCTGAGCCGGGGGTCTGGCTACACCTTC.

The V gene is TRBV6-5, the J gene TRBJ1-2; 9 bases are a match to TRBD1. This CDR3 spans 13 amino acids. Unmatched junction bases numbered 5, after V lost 6 bases and J lost 6 bases. Germline assignment: CDR1 MNHEY and CDR2 SVGAGI. CDR3 in amino acids: CASSGQGINGYTF. The CDR3 nucleotides are TGTGCCAGCAGCGGACAGGGGATTAATGGCTACACCTTC.

The chain carries TRBV5-4 and TRBJ2-1, with D possibly being TRBD2 (5 bases). Germline V lookup: CDR1 SGHNT, CDR2 YYREEE (reference sequence). V was cut by 0 bases and J by 3 bases, with 7 bases left in between. The CDR3 is 14 residues long. This CDR3 reads CASSLERNYNEQFF. CDR3 bases: TGTGCCAGCAGCTTGGAGCGGAACTACAATGAGCAGTTCTTC.

The sample holds one count of this clone. The V gene is TRBV4-2, the J gene TRBJ2-2; 10 bases are shared with TRBD2. Unmatched junction bases numbered 5, after V lost 4 bases and J lost 3 bases. The CDR3 is 16 residues long. Germline V gene lookup returns CDR1 LGHNA and CDR2 YNFKEQ. The CDR3 loop is CASSLLAGDDTGELFF. DNA of the CDR3: TGTGCCAGCAGCCTCCTAGCGGGAGACGACACCGGGGAGCTGTTTTTT.

The CDR3, as DNA: TGTGCCAGCAGTGAACGAGGGGGCGGGTATCTGGAGACCCAGTACTTC. As protein: CASSERGGGYLETQYF. The rearrangement joins TRBV6-1 to TRBJ2-5; the match to TRBD1 covers 7 bases. The CDR3 sequence is 16 residues long. In germline, CDR1 is MNHNS, CDR2 SASEGT. V trimming: 2 bases; J trimming: 5 bases; junction bases outside the gene matches: 11.

The chain couples TRBV29-1 to TRBJ1-1; no clear D. The germline gives CDR1 SQVTM, CDR2 ANQGSEA. This CDR3 comprises 11 residues. The V gene lost 5 bases and the J gene lost 4 bases, with 8 bases spanning the gap. The CDR3 DNA reads TGCAGCGTTCAGGCTATCACTGAAGCTTTCTTT. Amino acid sequence: CSVQAITEAFF. Full variable domain (outside the CDR3, taken from reference TRBV29-1 and TRBJ1-1): SAVISQKPSRDICQRGTSLTIQCQVDSQVTMMFWYRQQPGQSLTLIATANQGSEATYESGFVIDKFPISRPNLTFSTLTVSNMSPEDSSIYLCSVQAITEAFFGQGTRLTVV.

J is TRBJ1-5 and V is TRBV12-3 or TRBV12-4; TRBD1 matches 7 bases. After removal of 5 bases from V and 6 bases from J, the junction contained 4 bases not matched to a gene. The CDR3 spans 13 residues. CDR3 amino acids: CASSLRGLQPQHF. As DNA, the CDR3 is TGTGCCAGCAGTCTAAGGGGGCTTCAGCCCCAGCATTTT.

The rearrangement links TRBV6-6 to TRBJ1-2, with D possibly being TRBD1 (5 bases). Germline V gives CDR1 MNHNY, CDR2 SVGAGI (reference sequence). The CDR3 consists of 11 residues. V was shortened by 2 bases and J by 8 bases, with 6 bases between the two germline ends. The CDR3, as DNA: TGTGCCAGCAGTTACACAGGAGGCTACACCTTC. This translates into CASSYTGGYTF.

The CDR3 DNA sequence: TGTGCCAGCAGCTACGCAGCGGTGTCCTACAATGAGCAGTTCTTC. It is translated as CASSYAAVSYNEQFF. This chain joins TRBV7-3 and TRBJ2-1, with a tentative D call TRBD2 (5 bases). The CDR3 sequence is 15 residues long. V was shortened by 4 bases and J by 1 base, with 11 bases between the two germline ends. Germline CDR1 SGHTA, CDR2 FQGTGA.

The chain carries TRBV27 and TRBJ1-3, with D tentatively TRBD1 (5 bases). CDR1 and CDR2 from the germline V gene are MNHEY and SMNVEV (reference sequence). This CDR3 has 14 residues. The V and J ends lost 4 bases and 2 bases respectively, with 9 bases between them. The CDR3 DNA sequence: TGTGCCAGCAGTTCCTGGGGGGCTGGAAACACCATATATTTT. Its translation is CASSSWGAGNTIYF.